This T cell receptor beta chain is drawn from a study of blood T cell repertoires in COVID-19. Sequencing was performed with immunoSEQ multiplex PCR; in TCRdb, only in-frame clones are kept and a portion is missing. Among some 160,000 clones listed, more than 80% were seen once. V lost 2 bases, J lost 5 bases, and 7 bases stayed unmatched. This CDR3 spans 16 amino acids. Per the germline V gene, CDR1 is MNHEY and CDR2 is SVGEGT. The sequenced sample was peripheral blood. V is TRBV6-2 or TRBV6-3 and J is TRBJ2-1; 9 bases agree with TRBD1. The source is a man aged 60 to 69 with acute or convalescent COVID-19. CDR3: CASSYHRDRANNEQFF. The CDR3 coding sequence is TGTGCCAGCAGTTACCACCGGGACAGGGCGAACAATGAGCAGTTCTTC.